This entry lists 24 T cell receptor beta chains sequenced from one sample in a study of Graves' ophthalmopathy and Graves' hyperthyroidism. RNA served as the template for amplifying TCR beta CDR3 regions. HTBI primers primed a first-round RT-PCR, and a second-round multiplex PCR followed. TCRdb reanalysed the multiplex PCR reads using MiXCR and keeps one entry per CDR3 protein. The sample has around 660,000 distinct CDR3 sequences; more than 40% are singletons. Sample: peripheral blood. Receptor source: an adult man with Graves' ophthalmopathy.

The chain has TRBV12-5 and TRBJ2-7; tentatively, D is TRBD2 (6 bases). V was pared by 0 bases and J by 2 bases, with 23 bases between. The CDR3 has 19 residues. The germline V gene encodes CDR1 LGHNT and CDR2 FRNRAP. CDR3 sequence: CASGLVTSARDRTTYEQYF. The CDR3 DNA reads as TGTGCTAGTGGTTTGGTAACGTCAGCGCGGGACCGAACAACCTACGAGCAGTACTTC.

On this clonotype: Given a much more abundant clone one base away, this may be a read error. V and J are TRBV11-1 and TRBJ2-7, with a tentative D call TRBD1 (5 bases). Germline V gene sequence: CDR1 SGHAT, CDR2 FQDESV (reference sequence). This CDR3 contains 16 residues. Here the CDR3 DNA reads TGTGCCAACAGCTTAGACCCAGGGCTCGGATCCTACGAGCAGTACTTC. Protein sequence: CANSLDPGLGSYEQYF.

This clonotype was recorded many times. This chain uses TRBV9 with TRBJ1-1; D gene unclear. CDR1 SGDLS and CDR2 YYNGEE come from the germline V gene. This CDR3 has 15 amino acids. Trimming left V 1 base short and J 4 bases short, with 14 bases between. The CDR3 region has the DNA TGTGCCAGCAGCGTAAGGTCCCGGGGAGGCACTGAAGCTTTCTTT. It yields the protein CASSVRSRGGTEAFF.

The chain uses TRBV10-3 and TRBJ1-6; D unclear. This CDR3 region has 14 residues. The germline V gene encodes CDR1 ENHRY and CDR2 SYGVKD. V lost 7 bases to trimming and J lost 9 bases, with 16 bases between them. The DNA of the CDR3 is TGTGCCATCACCCAAGAGGCAGGAAGTTCACCCCTCCACTTT. The encoded protein is CAITQEAGSSPLHF.

This clonotype was observed many times. The J gene is TRBJ1-4, the V gene TRBV7-8; D not resolved. The CDR3 is made up of 15 amino acids. Trimming took off 2 bases at V and 1 base at J, with 8 bases between the two ends. Germline V gene data show CDR1 as SGHVS and CDR2 as FQNEAQ. The CDR3 nucleotides read TGTGCCAGCAGCTTAAGTGGCCTAACTAATGAAAAACTGTTTTTT. Amino acids: CASSLSGLTNEKLFF.

This clonotype was found a few times. V gene TRBV2 combines with J gene TRBJ2-7, with D possibly matching TRBD2 (6 bases). Germline CDR1 SNHLY, CDR2 FYNNEI. This CDR3 comprises 16 residues. The ends were cut back, 5 bases at V and 5 bases at J, with 22 bases in the middle. CDR3 nucleotides: TGTGCCAGCAGTTTGGCAGGAGGAGGGGATCGCGACGAGCAGTACTTC. Protein sequence: CASSLAGGGDRDEQYF.

As concerns this clonotype: This may come from a read error, since a much larger clone is one base off. The CDR3 does not close with the conserved phenylalanine or tryptophan, likely indicating a read error. CDR3 nucleotides: TGCGCCAGCAGCCCCTCCCCGACAGTGGGCTATAATTCACCCCTCCACTGT. Translated: CASSPSPTVGYNSPLHC. The chain links TRBV4-3 to TRBJ1-6, with a weak D call TRBD1 (5 bases). Germline lookup yields CDR1 LGHNA and CDR2 YSLEER. This CDR3 has 17 residues. Trimming cost V 4 bases and J 3 bases, with 16 bases left between them.

The J gene is TRBJ1-2, the V gene TRBV7-8; 9 nucleotides agree with TRBD1. V dropped 1 base and J dropped 4; count of bases not matched to a gene: 4. Germline V gene lookup returns CDR1 SGHVS and CDR2 FQNEAQ. The CDR3 is 15 residues long. CDR3: CASSLERDRVYGYTF. The CDR3 nucleotides read TGTGCCAGCAGCTTAGAAAGGGACAGGGTCTATGGCTACACCTTC.

The chain is built from TRBV5-5 and TRBJ1-2; D is uncertain. The V end was cut by 0 bases, the J end by 1 base, with 7 bases between. CDR3 size: 14 residues. CDR1 is SGHKS, CDR2 YYEKEE, per germline (reference sequence). DNA of the CDR3: TGTGCCAGCAGCTTGGAAGGGCATAACTATGGCTACACCTTC. Its protein product is CASSLEGHNYGYTF.

This clonotype was recorded many times. The V call is TRBV24-1, the J call TRBJ1-2; a possible D gene is TRBD1 (5 bases). Germline values: CDR1 KGHDR, CDR2 SFDVKD. Deletions cut 3 bases from V and 7 bases from J, with 17 bases between. CDR3 size: 15 residues. CDR3 coding DNA: TGTGCCACCAGTGATGCCACCAGGGCGGTCCCTGGCTACACCTTC. It is translated as CATSDATRAVPGYTF.

This rearrangement joins TRBV19 to TRBJ1-1; 7 bases align to TRBD1. CDR3 size: 14 residues. V shed 8 bases, J shed 3 bases, and the junction held 9 bases outside the gene matches. Looked up from germline, CDR1 is LNHDA and CDR2 is SQIVND (reference sequence). The CDR3 reads CASLAGQLYTEAFF. CDR3 in DNA: TGTGCCAGTTTGGCGGGACAGTTATACACTGAAGCTTTCTTT.

This clonotype was detected a few times. The chain combines TRBV6-6 with TRBJ2-3; 7 bases are a match to TRBD2. The CDR3 totals 12 residues. V trimming: 7 bases; J trimming: 12 bases; junction bases outside the gene matches: 10. Germline-derived CDR1 and CDR2 are MNHNY and SVGAGI (reference sequence). This CDR3 reads CASNDGGTTQYF. CDR3 DNA: TGTGCCAGCAACGACGGGGGGACGACCCAGTATTTT.

This clonotype was seen many times. The chain is built from TRBV7-6 and TRBJ2-7, with TRBD2 matching over 11 bases. Trimming at V came to 2 bases and at J to 5 bases, leaving 11 bases not matched to a gene. Germline-derived CDR1 and CDR2 are SGHVS and FNYEAQ. The CDR3 extends over 17 amino acids. The CDR3 DNA reads TGTGCCAGCAGCTTAATTTCGACTAGCGGGGAGTTCGACGAGCAGTACTTC. This encodes CASSLISTSGEFDEQYF.

Worth noting for this clonotype: At one end the junction does not follow the germline gene, possibly because of a read error. V and J are TRBV7-8 and TRBJ1-2; 10 positions agree with TRBD1. This CDR3 has 14 amino acids. Germline lookup yields CDR1 SGHVS and CDR2 FQNEAQ. This CDR3 is CASSVRDRGYDYTF. For the CDR3, the DNA is TGTGCCAGCAGCGTACGGGACAGGGGTTATGACTACACCTTC.

This clonotype was found many times. The chain joins TRBV7-3 to TRBJ2-2; TRBD1 agrees at 9 bases. Germline-derived CDR1 and CDR2 are SGHTA and FQGTGA. V lost 5 bases and J lost 4; bases outside the gene matches: 8. The CDR3 covers 16 residues. This chain's CDR3 is CASSAQGQGPTGELFF. The DNA of the CDR3 is TGTGCCAGCAGCGCCCAGGGACAGGGCCCCACCGGGGAGCTGTTTTTT.

The rearrangement uses TRBV14 and TRBJ2-6; TRBD1 matches at 7 bases. CDR3 length equals 19 residues. Germline trimming cut 8 bases from V and 0 bases from J; bases unmatched to any gene: 16. Germline V gene lookup returns CDR1 SGHDN and CDR2 FVKESK. CDR3: CASSPQGTAVSSGANVLTF. CDR3 DNA: TGTGCCAGCTCACCCCAAGGGACAGCTGTAAGCTCTGGGGCCAACGTCCTGACTTTC.

The table lists this clonotype with many counts. The rearrangement uses TRBV2 and TRBJ2-2; maybe TRBD1 (5 bases). CDR3 size: 12 residues. Trimming cost V 0 bases and J 14 bases, with 10 bases left between them. In germline, CDR1 is SNHLY, CDR2 FYNNEI. CDR3 DNA: TGTGCCAGCAGTGAAGCGGGGCAGACTCTGTTTTTT. It translates to CASSEAGQTLFF.

This clonotype was counted ten times or more. The rearrangement links TRBV10-3 to TRBJ1-6; no firm D call. The CDR3 covers 14 residues. Germline V CDR1 and CDR2: ENHRY, SYGVKD. With 4 bases removed from V and 8 bases from J, the gap between germline ends came to 12 bases. CDR3 nucleotides: TGTGCCATCAGTGGTGGGCCACGGGATTCACCCCTCCACTTT. It codes for CAISGGPRDSPLHF.

This clonotype was observed a handful of times. The chain employs TRBV6-1 and TRBJ2-5, with D perhaps TRBD1 (6 bases). Germline V lookup: CDR1 MNHNS, CDR2 SASEGT. V was pared by 8 bases and J by 3 bases, with 10 bases between. The CDR3 sequence is 12 residues long. The CDR3 region has the DNA TGTGCCAGCGCCTACAGGGAAGAGACCCAGTACTTC. The encoded protein is CASAYREETQYF.

This clonotype was counted many times. This chain connects TRBV12-3 or TRBV12-4 to TRBJ1-1, with D possibly matching TRBD1 (5 bases). The CDR3 runs 12 residues. V dropped 7 bases and J dropped 5 bases, with 11 bases sitting between them. CDR3 protein: CASTLGATEAFF. DNA of the CDR3: TGTGCCAGCACCCTTGGGGCAACTGAAGCTTTCTTT.

This clonotype occurred many times. J is TRBJ2-7 and V is TRBV12-3 or TRBV12-4; D gene unclear. This CDR3 spans 14 amino acids. Trimming took off 1 base at V and 2 bases at J, with 9 bases between the two ends. Here the CDR3 DNA reads TGTGCCAGCAGTTTAGACAGTTCTACCTACGAGCAGTACTTC. This encodes CASSLDSSTYEQYF.

The chain carries TRBV4-1 and TRBJ2-5; TRBD2 is a possible D gene (6 bases). Germline lookup yields CDR1 MGHRA and CDR2 YSYEKL. V shed 0 bases and J shed 4 bases, with 21 bases lying between them. The CDR3 is 18 residues long. The CDR3: CASSQDLIPPTGGETQYF. DNA for the CDR3: TGCGCCAGCAGCCAAGACTTAATCCCACCAACCGGGGGAGAGACCCAGTACTTC.

As to this clonotype: A much more abundant neighbour one base away suggests this may be a read error. The rearrangement uses TRBV25-1 and TRBJ1-1, with D tentatively TRBD1 (6 bases). CDR1 is MGHDK, CDR2 SYGVNS, per germline. There are 15 residues in the CDR3. The germline V and J ends were trimmed by 7 bases and 1 base, with 16 bases remaining between them. CDR3 sequence (DNA): TGTGCCAGCACCTTAGGGGGAGGGACGAACACTGAAGCTTTCTTT. Translated, it gives CASTLGGGTNTEAFF.

This clonotype was recorded a few times. The genes are TRBV24-1 and TRBJ1-1; D perhaps matches TRBD1 (6 bases). Germline assignment: CDR1 KGHDR and CDR2 SFDVKD. V was pared by 5 bases and J by 4 bases, with 7 bases between. The CDR3 is made up of 12 amino acids. The CDR3 sequence is CATSATGTEAFF. The CDR3 DNA reads TGTGCCACCAGTGCGACAGGCACTGAAGCTTTCTTT.